This passage covers 30 T cell receptor beta chains from one sample sequenced in a study of cytomegalovirus exposure and HLA in healthy donors (dated by TCRdb to 2016 to 2017). The protocol used for the library was the immunoSEQ multiplex PCR assay. For the multiplex PCR, a mixture combining 60 forward primers for TCR Vbeta segments and 13 reverse primers for TCR Jbeta segments was used. TCRdb obtained this table from immuneACCESS and retained in-frame rearrangements with V and J assigned. These tables miss some clones; where compared with another copy, unresolved V genes account for less than half of the shortfall, and the remainder is unexplained. The sample table lists about 89,000 clones, around 67% of them with a count of one. The ten largest make up about 1.8% of the sample. The material sequenced was PBMCs. These receptors all stem from a male donor in good health and CMV-seronegative.

This chain links TRBV6-1 with TRBJ2-1; 14 positions agree with TRBD2. Looked up from germline, CDR1 is MNHNS and CDR2 is SASEGT. V was clipped by 4 bases and J by 3 bases; unmatched bases: 5. This CDR3 is built from 17 residues. CDR3 residues: CASSGQGLAGVYNEQFF. The CDR3, as DNA: TGTGCCAGCAGTGGACAGGGACTAGCGGGAGTCTACAATGAGCAGTTCTTC.

The V and J genes are TRBV6-5 and TRBJ1-2; no firm D call. Germline CDR1 and CDR2: MNHEY and SVGAGI. The V and J ends lost 9 bases and 7 bases respectively, with 15 bases between them. The CDR3 is 12 residues long. CDR3 region: CASRTLPSGYTF. CDR3 nucleotides: TGTGCCAGTAGGACTCTACCCTCTGGCTACACCTTC.

The chain employs TRBV4-2 and TRBJ2-1; D unclear. Trimming left V 0 bases short and J 3 bases short, with 9 bases between. The CDR3 consists of 15 residues. CDR1 is LGHNA, CDR2 YNFKEQ, per germline. The DNA for the CDR3 is TGTGCCAGCAGCCAAGATCGGAACTACTACAATGAGCAGTTCTTC. Protein sequence: CASSQDRNYYNEQFF.

This clone has just a few counts. V usage is TRBV4-2 and J usage is TRBJ1-4, with 10 bases identical to TRBD1. In germline, CDR1 is LGHNA, CDR2 YNFKEQ. This CDR3 has 16 amino acids. Germline trimming cut 4 bases from V and 5 bases from J; bases unmatched to any gene: 7. The CDR3 region has the DNA TGTGCCAGCAGCCGGACACCGGGACAGGGGAATGAAAAACTGTTTTTT. Protein product: CASSRTPGQGNEKLFF.

In its sample, this clone was seen a few times. This chain uses TRBV6-6 with TRBJ2-7, with 10 bases identical to TRBD2. The CDR3 spans 13 residues. The germline V gene has CDR1 MNHNY and CDR2 SVGAGI (reference sequence). Trimming cost V 8 bases and J 6 bases; bases outside gene matches: 7. CDR3 residues: CASAGAGGSEQYF. CDR3 nucleotides: TGTGCCAGCGCGGGAGCGGGAGGGTCCGAGCAGTACTTC.

The chain joins TRBV27 to TRBJ2-7; 13 nucleotides agree with TRBD2. This CDR3 is 14 amino acids long. The trim removed 6 bases at V and 3 bases at J, leaving 2 bases unmatched. Germline CDR1 is MNHEY and CDR2 is SMNVEV (reference sequence). CDR3: CASSRLAGGYEQYF. The CDR3 coding sequence is TGTGCCAGCAGCCGACTAGCGGGAGGCTACGAGCAGTACTTC.

The chain recombines TRBV7-6 with TRBJ1-2; 7 bases align to TRBD1. Germline loops: CDR1 SGHVS, CDR2 FNYEAQ. The J segment lost 1 base and the V segment lost 3 bases, leaving 5 bases of the junction unmatched. The CDR3 runs 15 residues. The CDR3 reads CASSLEGTDNYGYTF. The CDR3 DNA reads as TGTGCCAGCAGCTTGGAAGGGACAGATAACTATGGCTACACCTTC. Drawing the rest from reference TRBV7-6 and TRBJ1-2, the complete variable domain is GAGVSQSPRYKVTKRGQDVALRCDPISGHVSLYWYRQALGQGPEFLTYFNYEAQQDKSGLPNDRFSAERPEGSISTLTIQRTEQRDSAMYRCASSLEGTDNYGYTFGSGTRLTVV.

The rearrangement uses TRBV7-9 and TRBJ2-7; tentatively, D is TRBD2 (6 bases). Trimming stripped 1 base from V and 4 bases from J, with 8 bases between. CDR3 length: 13 amino acids. The germline V gene has CDR1 SEHNR and CDR2 FQNEAQ (reference sequence). The CDR3 nucleotides are TGTGCCAGCAGCTTAGGGACTAAATACGAGCAGTACTTC. This gives the protein CASSLGTKYEQYF.

This sequence joins TRBV27 and TRBJ2-7, with D tentatively TRBD1 (5 bases). Germline V CDR1 and CDR2: MNHEY, SMNVEV (reference sequence). The CDR3 loop spans 13 amino acids. V was trimmed by 10 bases and J by 4 bases, leaving 17 bases between them. DNA of the CDR3: TGTGCCATCGGACCGCCTAGGGGTTACGAGCAGTACTTC. Encoded protein: CAIGPPRGYEQYF.

This clone was seen many times. The CDR3 region has the DNA TGTGCCAGCAGCCGCTCGACAGCGAGCTCCTACGAGCAGTACTTC. It yields the protein CASSRSTASSYEQYF. V gene TRBV4-2 combines with J gene TRBJ2-7, with D possibly TRBD1 on 5 matching bases. Trimming cost V 4 bases and J 0 bases, with 13 bases left between them. The length of the CDR3 is 15 residues. In germline, CDR1 is LGHNA, CDR2 YNFKEQ.

This clone was counted once. The V call is TRBV9, the J call TRBJ2-7; 7 bases agree with TRBD1. The trim removed 2 bases at V and 1 base at J, leaving 3 bases unmatched. Germline V gives CDR1 SGDLS, CDR2 YYNGEE. The CDR3 runs to 14 residues. CDR3 DNA: TGTGCCAGCAGCGTTGGGACAGCTTCCTACGAGCAGTACTTC. This encodes CASSVGTASYEQYF.

This chain uses TRBV7-2 with TRBJ2-7, with TRBD2 identical over 14 bases. V was clipped by 5 bases and J by 4 bases; unmatched bases: 13. Germline V gene lookup returns CDR1 SGHTA and CDR2 FQGNSA. The CDR3 sequence is 18 residues long. The CDR3 is CASSPRGLAGDTGYEQYF. Written as DNA, the CDR3 is TGTGCCAGCAGCCCACGGGGACTAGCGGGAGACACAGGGTACGAGCAGTACTTC.

The chain links TRBV7-2 to TRBJ1-1; D is uncertain. V dropped 3 bases and J dropped 4 bases, with 12 bases sitting between them. The CDR3 contains 14 residues. Germline-derived CDR1 and CDR2 are SGHTA and FQGNSA. CDR3 sequence (DNA): TGTGCCAGCAGCTTGGCGAGGAGTAGCACTGAAGCTTTCTTT. Encoded protein: CASSLARSSTEAFF.

The rearrangement links TRBV19 to TRBJ1-5, with D maybe TRBD1 (5 bases). The V and J ends lost 3 bases and 1 base respectively, with 13 bases between them. Looked up from germline, CDR1 is LNHDA and CDR2 is SQIVND (reference sequence). The CDR3 consists of 16 residues. CDR3 region: CASSIQGGVSNQPQHF. In nucleotides, the CDR3 is TGTGCCAGTAGTATCCAGGGTGGTGTAAGCAATCAGCCCCAGCATTTT.

The CDR3 coding sequence is TGTGCCAGCACGCTCGGGACAGGATACAATGAGCAGTTCTTC. The encoded protein is CASTLGTGYNEQFF. The V call is TRBV6-5, the J call TRBJ2-1, with 8 bases fitting TRBD1. Germline loops: CDR1 MNHEY, CDR2 SVGAGI. The CDR3 is 14 residues long. With 7 bases clipped from V and 4 bases from J, the junction kept 6 bases outside the gene matches.

The V gene is TRBV5-6, the J gene TRBJ1-2, with 7 bases that match TRBD1. Germline CDR1 and CDR2: SGHDT and YYEEEE. The CDR3 length is 18 residues. The V segment lost 1 base and the J segment 5 bases; nucleotides outside the gene matches: 17. The CDR3, as DNA: TGTGCCAGCAGCTTGCGGGCAGGGGGAAGGATTGGTCGGTATGGCTACACCTTC. The encoded protein is CASSLRAGGRIGRYGYTF.

This clone was observed a few times. The V and J genes are TRBV4-2 and TRBJ2-3; TRBD2 matches at 8 bases. Germline CDR1 is LGHNA and CDR2 is YNFKEQ. The V and J ends lost 6 bases and 3 bases, in that order; junction bases with no gene match: 2. The CDR3 contains 13 residues. Written as DNA, the CDR3 is TGTGCCAGCAGTCCTAGCGGGACAGATACGCAGTATTTT. It encodes CASSPSGTDTQYF.

The sample holds a few counts of this clone. The V gene is TRBV7-2, the J gene TRBJ2-3; 12 nucleotides match TRBD2. CDR1 and CDR2 (germline): SGHTA, FQGNSA. The CDR3 length is 16 residues. Trimming took 5 bases from V and 5 from J; bases not matched to a gene: 8. The CDR3 nucleotides are TGTGCCAGCAGCAGTGGACTAGCGGGAACTAAAGATACGCAGTATTTT. The encoded protein is CASSSGLAGTKDTQYF. Complete variable domain (other parts from reference TRBV7-2 and TRBJ2-3): GAGVSQSPSNKVTEKGKDVELRCDPISGHTALYWYRQSLGQGLEFLIYFQGNSAPDKSGLPSDRFSAERTGGSVSTLTIQRTQQEDSAVYLCASSSGLAGTKDTQYFGPGTRLTVL.

This clone was seen only a few times. The V call is TRBV5-6, the J call TRBJ2-6, with D unclear. The ends were cut back, 0 bases at V and 3 bases at J, with 13 bases in the middle. The CDR3 spans 17 residues. Germline CDR1 SGHDT, CDR2 YYEEEE. CDR3 in DNA: TGTGCCAGCAGCTTGGCCATACTTGGCGGTGGGGCCAACGTCCTGACTTTC. As protein: CASSLAILGGGANVLTF.

The J gene is TRBJ2-3, the V gene TRBV5-1, with a tentative D call TRBD1 (5 bases). The V end was cut by 2 bases, the J end by 1 base, with 8 bases between. Germline CDR1 reads SGHRS; CDR2 reads YFSETQ. This CDR3 comprises 14 residues. The CDR3 DNA reads as TGCGCCAGCAGCTTAGGGGCCCGCACAGATACGCAGTATTTT. Its translation is CASSLGARTDTQYF.

This clone was observed once. The chain carries TRBV6-5 and TRBJ2-7; D is possibly TRBD2 (6 bases). This CDR3 contains 13 residues. Trimming removed 2 bases at V and 9 bases at J, with 14 bases between. Germline values: CDR1 MNHEY, CDR2 SVGAGI. The CDR3: CASSYEDGGPQYF. As DNA, the CDR3 is TGTGCCAGCAGTTACGAGGACGGAGGGCCGCAGTACTTC.

This clone showed up just a few times. The rearrangement uses TRBV7-3 and TRBJ1-1; a weak D match, TRBD1 (5 bases). Trimming removed 6 bases at V and 0 bases at J, with 17 bases between. This CDR3 has 16 residues. Germline V gene data show CDR1 as SGHTA and CDR2 as FQGTGA. This chain's CDR3 is CASSQGSGMMNTEAFF. For the CDR3, the DNA is TGTGCCAGCAGTCAAGGGTCAGGGATGATGAACACTGAAGCTTTCTTT.

V is TRBV28 and J is TRBJ1-2; D ambiguous. Between the trimmed V and J ends, which lost 5 bases and 7 bases, there was a span of 17 bases. The CDR3 consists of 14 residues. Per germline, CDR1 MDHEN and CDR2 SYDVKM. The CDR3 region is CASSPFLPSGGYTF. Here the CDR3 DNA reads TGTGCCAGCAGTCCTTTCCTGCCGAGTGGTGGCTACACCTTC.

The V call is TRBV7-2, the J call TRBJ2-7; 8 nucleotides match TRBD1. From germline, CDR1 is SGHTA and CDR2 FQGNSA. The CDR3 is 16 residues long. The trim removed 2 bases at V and 0 bases at J, leaving 6 bases unmatched. CDR3 bases: TGTGCCAGCAGCTTACAGGGGGCGGGGCACTCCTACGAGCAGTACTTC. Its translation is CASSLQGAGHSYEQYF.

This chain joins TRBV6-5 and TRBJ2-5, with 10 positions matching TRBD1. The J call is in doubt because the DNA end fits TRBJ2-7 better. This CDR3 has 16 residues. Looked up from germline, CDR1 is MNHEY and CDR2 is SVGAGI. CDR3 protein: CASSYWGDRGTYEQYF. The CDR3 nucleotides read TGTGCCAGCAGTTACTGGGGGGACAGGGGAACCTACGAGCAGTACTTC.

The gene calls are TRBV5-4 and TRBJ2-1, with D possibly TRBD2 on 5 matching bases. V dropped 3 bases and J dropped 4 bases, with 8 bases sitting between them. Germline V gene data show CDR1 as SGHNT and CDR2 as YYREEE (reference sequence). The CDR3 totals 13 residues. CDR3 sequence reads: CASSSDSYNEQFF. For the CDR3, the DNA is TGTGCCAGCAGCTCGGACTCTTACAATGAGCAGTTCTTC.

V gene TRBV6-5 combines with J gene TRBJ2-3; D possibly corresponds to TRBD2 (6 bases). In germline, CDR1 is MNHEY, CDR2 SVGAGI. Trimming left V 0 bases short and J 0 bases short, with 10 bases between. This CDR3 is built from 16 residues. The CDR3 nucleotides are TGTGCCAGCAGTTACTCGCGTCTAGCGAGCACAGATACGCAGTATTTT. Residues: CASSYSRLASTDTQYF.

The chain combines TRBV7-6 with TRBJ2-3; D is possibly TRBD2 (5 bases). This CDR3 has 15 amino acids. Germline assignment: CDR1 SGHVS and CDR2 FNYEAQ. V was trimmed by 7 bases and J by 2 bases, leaving 16 bases between them. The chain's CDR3 is CASTPGVGITDTQYF. In nucleotides, the CDR3 is TGTGCCAGCACCCCCGGAGTCGGGATCACAGATACGCAGTATTTT. Full variable domain (outside the CDR3, taken from reference TRBV7-6 and TRBJ2-3): GAGVSQSPRYKVTKRGQDVALRCDPISGHVSLYWYRQALGQGPEFLTYFNYEAQQDKSGLPNDRFSAERPEGSISTLTIQRTEQRDSAMYRCASTPGVGITDTQYFGPGTRLTVL.

A remark on this clone: The sample holds other DNA sequences that translate to the same CDR3. The gene calls are TRBV9 and TRBJ1-1; 8 bases match TRBD1. This CDR3 comprises 14 residues. After removal of 3 bases from V and 2 bases from J, the junction contained 3 bases not matched to a gene. Germline assignment: CDR1 SGDLS and CDR2 YYNGEE. CDR3 residues: CASSGQGLNTEAFF. The CDR3 bases are TGTGCCAGCAGCGGACAGGGGCTAAACACTGAAGCTTTCTTT.

The chain links TRBV9 to TRBJ2-1; TRBD1 aligns across 10 bases. J gave up 10 bases and V 3 bases, and 1 base lay outside the gene matches. From germline, CDR1 is SGDLS and CDR2 YYNGEE. The CDR3 has 12 amino acids. This chain's CDR3 is CASSGTGGEQFF. The CDR3 nucleotides read TGTGCCAGCAGCGGGACAGGGGGGGAGCAGTTCTTC.